This TCR beta chain derives from a study of cytotoxic CD8 clonotypes in ibrutinib-treated CLL. Study information: Partial responses totalled roughly 25 and complete responses 2; after median roughly 64 months, approximately 15 remained remitted and approximately twelve progressed. Mean per-sample yields comprised just over 250,000 productive templates and tens of thousands of productive rearrangements. Collecting the response samples happened after a median 12 months of treatment, with a range of 6 to 36.

Germline V gene sequence: CDR1 SGHAT, CDR2 FQDESV (reference sequence). This CDR3 is built from 13 residues. The ends were cut back, 1 base at V and 6 bases at J, with 10 bases in the middle. The method was immunoSEQ multiplex PCR; TCRdb's version includes in-frame clones alone and lacks a portion of them. The profile shows 150,000 to 200,000 clones, 70% to 85% of them singletons. Findings and limits, study-wide: Public clonotypes were seen rarely and were contracted or stable on treatment.

As regards this clone: Its antigen is unidentified.

The sequence was collected from a human donor with chronic lymphocytic leukemia. Source: PBMCs, taken after 12 months of ibrutinib treatment. The chain uses TRBV11-1 and TRBJ2-7, with D hard to call. Written as DNA, the CDR3 is TGTGCCAGCAGCTTAGGTAGTCCGGGCGAGCAGTACTTC. Translation gives CASSLGSPGEQYF.